This is a list of T cell receptor beta chains from one sample in a study of blood T cell repertoires in COVID-19. Clones were sequenced by immunoSEQ multiplex PCR, and TCRdb holds only the in-frame ones, with some missing. This sample has 84,000 or so clones, with around four fifths found just once. The sequencing sample was made of peripheral blood. Receptors were obtained from a woman between 65 and 79 years old with active or convalescent COVID-19. The CDR3 runs from the conserved cysteine through the conserved F or W. The D gene is left open where the match is weak. A row's size may be missing; if present it is once, few, many or a size class.

v_call	cdr3_length	d_call	clone_size	j_call	cdr3_aa	cdr3_nt
TRBV10-3	20	NA	NA	TRBJ2-3	CAISESTGAGAPSHTDTQYF	TGTGCCATCAGTGAGTCGACGGGGGCGGGGGCCCCATCTCACACAGATACGCAGTATTTT
TRBV11-2	13	NA	NA	TRBJ1-2	CASSLDRGGGYTF	TGTGCCAGCAGCTTAGACAGGGGTGGGGGCTACACCTTC
TRBV5-3	16	NA	NA	TRBJ2-1	CARSLAGTAPYNEQFF	TGTGCCAGAAGCTTGGCCGGGACTGCTCCCTACAATGAGCAGTTCTTC
TRBV4-3	19	TRBD2	once	TRBJ2-3	CASSQGGGFRGGLTDTQYF	TGCGCCAGCAGCCAAGGGGGCGGCTTCCGGGGGGGCTTGACAGATACGCAGTATTTT
TRBV27	15	NA	NA	TRBJ1-1	CASSLLGAVGTEAFF	TGTGCCAGCAGCCTCTTAGGGGCGGTGGGAACTGAAGCTTTCTTT
TRBV11-2	16	NA	NA	TRBJ1-2	CASSLVTGSSSYGYTF	TGTGCCAGCAGCTTAGTCACAGGGAGTAGTAGCTATGGCTACACCTTC
TRBV12-3/TRBV12-4	13	TRBD1	few	TRBJ2-7	CASSFDRGYEQYF	TGTGCCAGCAGTTTCGACAGGGGGTACGAGCAGTACTTC
TRBV6-5	13	NA	few	TRBJ2-1	CASSGQSYNEQFF	TGTGCCAGCAGCGGACAGTCCTACAATGAGCAGTTCTTC
TRBV7-8	15	TRBD1	few	TRBJ1-5	CASSAGTGNNQPQHF	TGTGCCAGCAGCGCAGGGACAGGCAACAATCAGCCCCAGCATTTT
TRBV28	16	NA	NA	TRBJ1-4	CASSLMFRAGDEKLFF	TGTGCCAGCAGTTTAATGTTTAGGGCAGGGGATGAAAAACTGTTTTTT
TRBV10-3	13	TRBD1	NA	TRBJ1-1	CAITGTVNTEAFF	TGTGCCATCACCGGGACAGTGAACACTGAAGCTTTCTTT
TRBV6-2/TRBV6-3	17	TRBD2	NA	TRBJ2-1	CASSPRLAGHVFNEQFF	TGTGCCAGCAGCCCAAGACTAGCGGGCCATGTATTCAATGAGCAGTTCTTC
TRBV29-1	13	TRBD2	NA	TRBJ2-3	CSALAGYTDTQYF	TGCAGCGCTCTAGCGGGGTACACAGATACGCAGTATTTT
TRBV10-3	17	TRBD1	NA	TRBJ2-5	CAISESPGQGYQETQYF	TGTGCCATCAGTGAGTCACCGGGACAGGGGTACCAAGAGACCCAGTACTTC
TRBV4-1	17	NA	NA	TRBJ1-2	CASSRPFPVKADYGYTF	TGCGCCAGCAGCCGCCCCTTTCCTGTTAAAGCTGACTATGGCTACACCTTC
TRBV7-2	15	NA	NA	TRBJ1-4	CASSLSQGSNEKLFF	TGTGCCAGCAGCTTGTCGCAGGGATCTAATGAAAAACTGTTTTTT
TRBV3-1/TRBV3-2	14	NA	NA	TRBJ1-1	CASSQPGAYTEAFF	TGTGCCAGCAGCCAACCAGGGGCCTACACTGAAGCTTTCTTT
TRBV5-1	14	NA	NA	TRBJ2-5	CASSPSSGKETQYF	TGCGCCAGCAGCCCGTCCTCAGGGAAAGAGACCCAGTACTTC
TRBV6-5	11	NA	NA	TRBJ2-2	CASHSTGELFF	TGTGCCAGTCATAGCACCGGGGAGCTGTTTTTT
TRBV5-1	15	TRBD1	NA	TRBJ1-2	CASSLGDRGLDGYTF	TGCGCCAGCAGCTTGGGAGACAGGGGGCTAGATGGCTACACCTTC
TRBV18	14	NA	NA	TRBJ2-7	CASSPNLQGYEQYF	TGTGCCAGCTCTCCAAACCTACAGGGATACGAGCAGTACTTC
TRBV2	14	TRBD1	NA	TRBJ1-2	CASSDTGAAYGYTF	TGTGCCAGCAGTGACACAGGGGCTGCTTATGGCTACACCTTC
TRBV6-5	13	NA	NA	TRBJ1-5	CASSRWGDQPQHF	TGTGCCAGCAGCCGGTGGGGGGATCAGCCCCAGCATTTT
TRBV10-3	16	NA	NA	TRBJ1-3	CAISDYRFDSGNTIYF	TGTGCCATCAGTGATTACAGGTTCGACTCTGGAAACACCATATATTTT
TRBV6-5	15	NA	NA	TRBJ2-7	CASRQDRNPSYEQYF	TGTGCCAGCAGGCAAGACAGAAACCCCTCCTACGAGCAGTACTTC
TRBV5-4	18	TRBD1	NA	TRBJ1-5	CASSLSGQGVLGNQPQHF	TGTGCCAGCAGCTTGTCCGGGCAGGGGGTACTTGGCAATCAGCCCCAGCATTTT
TRBV20-1	11	NA	NA	TRBJ2-7	CSAHLAHEQYF	TGCAGTGCTCATCTAGCTCACGAGCAGTACTTC
TRBV28	14	NA	NA	TRBJ1-4	CASSPGDMREKLFF	TGTGCCAGCAGTCCAGGGGACATGAGAGAAAAACTGTTTTTT
TRBV10-3	16	TRBD2	NA	TRBJ2-7	CAISSSGGPSSYEQYF	TGTGCCATCAGTTCCAGCGGGGGGCCGAGCTCCTACGAGCAGTACTTC
TRBV10-1	15	TRBD1	NA	TRBJ2-7	CASARGRTGVYEQYF	TGCGCCAGCGCCCGCGGTCGGACAGGGGTTTACGAGCAGTACTTC
TRBV7-9	13	NA	NA	TRBJ1-2	CASSTDGNYGYTF	TGTGCCAGCAGCACCGACGGGAACTATGGCTACACCTTC
TRBV3-1/TRBV3-2	14	TRBD1	few	TRBJ1-2	CASSLATGGRGYTF	TGTGCCAGCAGCCTGGCCACAGGGGGCCGGGGCTACACCTTC
TRBV10-3	13	NA	once	TRBJ2-7	CAISESGEASQYF	TGTGCCATCAGTGAGTCGGGGGAGGCGTCGCAGTACTTC
TRBV27	13	TRBD1	NA	TRBJ2-5	CASSTGGSETQYF	TGTGCCAGCAGTACAGGGGGCTCGGAGACCCAGTACTTC
TRBV3-1/TRBV3-2	18	TRBD1	NA	TRBJ1-2	CASSQDRRGSTLGYGYTF	TGTGCCAGCAGCCAAGATCGCAGGGGGTCCACCTTAGGGTATGGCTACACCTTC
TRBV10-1	15	NA	few	TRBJ1-6	CASRRDRFGNSPLHF	TGCGCCAGCAGACGGGATCGGTTTGGAAATTCACCCCTCCACTTT
TRBV28	15	TRBD1	NA	TRBJ1-4	CASSGTVFYNEKLFF	TGTGCCAGCAGTGGGACAGTCTTCTATAATGAAAAACTGTTTTTT
TRBV2	15	TRBD1	NA	TRBJ1-2	CASRREGGVRGGYTF	TGTGCCAGCAGACGAGAAGGGGGCGTAAGAGGAGGCTACACCTTC